This TCR beta chain was sequenced for a study of cytomegalovirus exposure and HLA in healthy donors. Concerning this clone: The antigen is unknown.

V lost 5 bases, J lost 0 bases, and 14 bases lay in between. The germline V gene has CDR1 MNHEY and CDR2 SMNVEV (reference sequence). The CDR3 loop spans 16 amino acids. PCR involved 60 Vbeta and 13 Jbeta primers. Study processing details: Later, an analysis found 75 million to 100 million unique TCR beta chains, and roughly 9.9 million of these were shared. TCRdb's copy holds only in-frame clones and misses some; the assay was immunoSEQ multiplex PCR. V and J calls and clone size follow that table, whereas D and trimming were derived from the DNA. The table records 150,000 to 200,000 clones, more than 75% of them present only once. Whole-study results and caveats: According to the study, around 150 TCR beta chains were cytomegalovirus-associated. In a later analysis, TCR association rates varied by HLA locus: DRB1 most, HLA-C fewest.

Sequencing input: PBMCs. This TCR derives from a girl aged 5-17 years in good health and CMV-seropositive. The rearrangement uses TRBV27 and TRBJ1-5, with D uncertain. The CDR3 reads CASSKLTLNSNQPQHF. In DNA form, the CDR3 reads TGTGCCAGCAGTAAATTGACACTCAATAGCAATCAGCCCCAGCATTTT.